This T cell receptor (beta chain) was sequenced for a study of T cell repertoires in cytomegalovirus infection. Study summary: Matching HLA type and CMV infection were both indicated by public TCR beta signatures. Whole-study results and caveats: Dominating the ex vivo response were TCR beta clonotypes that were CMV-specific and HLA-C-restricted.

This clonotype was detected many times. Its cognate antigen is unknown. Using its own MiXCR run on the reads, TCRdb lists one record per CDR3 protein. The sample records more than 140,000 distinct CDR3 sequences, about 6.3% being singletons. Sequences were obtained from PBMCs. This sequence was found in a human donor in good health (CMV status not recorded). Some clones in this sample may be carry-over from other donors' samples.

In DNA, the CDR3 is TGTGCCAGCAGTGAAGTAGCGGGGGGGAGGGATGAGCAGTTCTTC. Amino acid sequence: CASSEVAGGRDEQFF. V is TRBV6-1 and J is TRBJ2-1; 11 nucleotides align to TRBD2. Trimming removed 1 base from V and 8 bases from J; junction bases left unmatched: 4. Germline CDR1 and CDR2: MNHNS and SASEGT. CDR3 size: 15 residues.